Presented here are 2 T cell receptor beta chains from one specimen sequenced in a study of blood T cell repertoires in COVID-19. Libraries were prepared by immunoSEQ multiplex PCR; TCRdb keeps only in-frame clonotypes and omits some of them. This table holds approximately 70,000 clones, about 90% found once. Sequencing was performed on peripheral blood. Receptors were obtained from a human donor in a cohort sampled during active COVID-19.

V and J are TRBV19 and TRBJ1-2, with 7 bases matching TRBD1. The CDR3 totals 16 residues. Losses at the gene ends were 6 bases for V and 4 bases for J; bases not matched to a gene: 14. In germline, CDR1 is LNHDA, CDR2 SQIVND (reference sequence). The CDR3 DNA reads TGTGCCAGTAGAAGCGACGACAGGGTCTCTGGCTATGGCTACACCTTC. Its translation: CASRSDDRVSGYGYTF. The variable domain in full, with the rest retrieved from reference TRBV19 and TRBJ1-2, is DGGITQSPKYLFRKEGQNVTLSCEQNLNHDAMYWYRQDPGQGLRLIYYSQIVNDFQKGDIAEGYSVSREKKESFPLTVTSAQKNPTAFYLCASRSDDRVSGYGYTFGSGTRLTVV.

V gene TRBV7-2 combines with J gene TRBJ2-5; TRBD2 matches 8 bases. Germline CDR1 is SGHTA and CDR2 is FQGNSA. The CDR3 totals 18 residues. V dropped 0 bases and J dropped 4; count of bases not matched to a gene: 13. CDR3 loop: CASSLALMSLAGPETQYF. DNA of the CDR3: TGTGCCAGCAGCTTAGCGCTAATGAGTCTAGCGGGTCCAGAGACCCAGTACTTC.